This note documents a single TCR beta chain sequence. Its matching antigen is unknown. Each UMI harboured a 6-nucleotide sample barcode and was appended via template switching. From the 5' RACE reads, TCRdb lists one entry per CDR3 protein and no DNA. Its table lists a few hundred thousand distinct CDR3 sequences. This record comes from a study of monozygotic twins with inflammatory bowel disease. Study observations and caveats: Differences in immunosuppressive treatment may have been a source of added variability in patient repertoires. Evidence did not back any single strong signal or clonotype linked to IBD.

This CDR3 is 13 amino acids long. Looked up from germline, CDR1 is SGDLS and CDR2 is YYNGEE. This receptor was taken from a human donor with ulcerative colitis or Crohn's disease, or a healthy co-twin of an affected twin (not recorded which). Sequencing used blood. This chain joins TRBV9 and TRBJ2-5. CDR3 in amino acids: CASSAAYGETQYF.